The next 3 T cell receptor beta chains were all read from a single sample in a study of technical replicates of blood from four donors. Some clones are missing from TCRdb's copy, which holds only in-frame ones; the method was immunoSEQ multiplex PCR. The sample contains 50,000 to 70,000 clones, about 95% of which appear only once. Source material: PBMCs. The origin of the receptors is a human donor in good health. Some clones in this sample may be carry-over from other donors' samples.

This sequence joins TRBV6-8 and TRBJ1-5; no reliable D call. The CDR3 runs 21 residues. The germline V gene encodes CDR1 MNHGY and CDR2 SAAAGT. Trimming cost V 5 bases and J 0 bases, with 29 bases left between them. The CDR3 loop is CASSETLLEENYPFSNQPQHF. The CDR3 region has the DNA TGTGCCAGCAGTGAGACCCTCCTGGAGGAGAACTATCCTTTTAGCAATCAGCCCCAGCATTTT.

The rearrangement uses TRBV18 and TRBJ2-7; 7 bases are shared with TRBD1. This CDR3 is 16 amino acids long. With 1 base clipped from V and 2 bases from J, the junction kept 8 bases outside the gene matches. Germline lookup yields CDR1 KGHSH and CDR2 LQKENI. CDR3 sequence reads: CASSPQSGQVAYEQYF. The CDR3 region has the DNA TGTGCCAGCTCACCACAGTCCGGACAGGTCGCCTACGAGCAGTACTTC.

The chain joins TRBV4-1 to TRBJ2-3; 7 positions agree with TRBD2. Germline V lookup: CDR1 MGHRA, CDR2 YSYEKL. Germline trimming cut 3 bases from V and 6 bases from J; bases unmatched to any gene: 9. The CDR3 length is 15 residues. The CDR3, as DNA: TGCGCCAGCAGCCATCTAGCGGAGGTCGGGGATACGCAGTATTTT. This codes for CASSHLAEVGDTQYF.